The next 16 T cell receptor beta chains were all read from a single sample in a study of graft-versus-host responses after intestinal transplantation. Clones were read by immunoSEQ multiplex PCR, and TCRdb kept only the in-frame ones, dropping some. Of roughly 100,000 clones listed, around 93% are singletons. These receptors' targets are unknown. Specimen: unstimulated CD8+ T cells sorted from spleen or lymph node cells, collected before transplant. The receptors derive from a human donor who was the organ donor for an intestinal transplant.

The rearrangement links TRBV11-2 to TRBJ2-7; 10 bases map to TRBD1. The ends lost 8 bases at V and 7 bases at J; junction bases unmatched: 20. Per germline, CDR1 SGHAT and CDR2 FQNNGV. This CDR3 is 17 amino acids long. DNA for the CDR3: TGTGCCAGCTCCGGGACAGGGGTAACCCCCGCCTTTTCGGAGCAGTACTTC. Amino acid sequence: CASSGTGVTPAFSEQYF. The whole variable domain, remainder taken from reference TRBV11-2 and TRBJ2-7, is EAGVAQSPRYKIIEKRQSVAFWCNPISGHATLYWYQQILGQGPKLLIQFQNNGVVDDSQLPKDRFSAERLKGVDSTLKIQPAKLEDSAVYLCASSGTGVTPAFSEQYFGPGTRLTVT.

CDR3 sequence reads: CASTLWTSGGETQYF. In DNA, the CDR3 is TGTGCCAGCACCCTATGGACTAGCGGGGGCGAGACCCAGTACTTC. The rearrangement links TRBV5-4 to TRBJ2-5, with TRBD2 matching over 13 bases. J lost 5 bases, V lost 6 bases, and 7 bases had no gene match. This CDR3 is 15 amino acids long. Germline V gene lookup returns CDR1 SGHNT and CDR2 YYREEE (reference sequence).

The chain links TRBV7-9 to TRBJ1-2, with 7 positions matching TRBD1. Germline CDR1 and CDR2: SEHNR and FQNEAQ (reference sequence). There are 17 residues in the CDR3. J lost 0 bases, V lost 1 base, and 8 bases had no gene match. The CDR3 reads CASSLEPGTAANYGYTF. The CDR3 DNA is TGTGCCAGCAGCTTAGAACCCGGGACAGCCGCTAACTATGGCTACACCTTC.

The chain uses TRBV13 and TRBJ1-2, with 8 nucleotides matching TRBD1. CDR3 length equals 12 residues. CDR1 PRHDT and CDR2 FYEKMQ come from the germline V gene (reference sequence). The V and J ends lost 10 bases and 5 bases, in that order; junction bases with no gene match: 6. The CDR3 DNA sequence: TGTGCCATAAAACAGGGGGGGTATGGCTACACCTTC. Protein sequence: CAIKQGGYGYTF.

The CDR3 nucleotides read TGTGCCAGCAGTTCATCCCCTAGCGGGAGCTTCTACGAGCAGTACTTC. It yields the protein CASSSSPSGSFYEQYF. The V call is TRBV27, the J call TRBJ2-7, with 10 bases fitting TRBD2. This CDR3 region has 16 residues. With V trimmed by 4 bases and J by 3 bases, 9 bases remained unmatched. CDR1 MNHEY and CDR2 SMNVEV come from the germline V gene (reference sequence).

The chain uses TRBV5-4 and TRBJ2-7, with D perhaps TRBD1 (6 bases). The CDR3 totals 13 residues. Germline CDR1 and CDR2: SGHNT and YYREEE (reference sequence). V lost 3 bases to trimming and J lost 1 base, with 8 bases between them. The CDR3 sequence: CASSYRDSYEQYF. Here the CDR3 DNA reads TGTGCCAGCAGCTACAGGGATTCCTACGAGCAGTACTTC.

The rearrangement uses TRBV2 and TRBJ2-1, with TRBD1 as a possible D gene (6 bases). V lost 2 bases and J 9 bases, leaving 11 bases between the germline ends. CDR1 SNHLY and CDR2 FYNNEI come from the germline V gene. The CDR3 sequence is 13 residues long. Here the CDR3 reads CASSESDRPEQFF. The CDR3 nucleotides read TGTGCCAGCAGTGAATCGGACAGACCTGAGCAGTTCTTC.

This chain links TRBV9 with TRBJ1-2; D remains unclear. CDR1 and CDR2 from the germline V gene are SGDLS and YYNGEE. Trimming stripped 2 bases from V and 2 bases from J, with 7 bases between. The CDR3 sequence is 13 residues long. CDR3 DNA sequence: TGTGCCAGCAGCGTTCGGGTAAACTATGGCTACACCTTC. This codes for CASSVRVNYGYTF.

This clone was seen once. The chain joins TRBV6-1 to TRBJ2-5; 8 bases align to TRBD1. V shed 9 bases, J shed 7 bases, and the junction held 10 bases outside the gene matches. CDR1 MNHNS and CDR2 SASEGT come from the germline V gene. CDR3 length: 13 residues. The CDR3 sequence: CASRSRGLGTQYF. DNA for the CDR3: TGTGCCAGTAGATCCAGGGGGCTGGGGACCCAGTACTTC.

This sequence joins TRBV5-1 and TRBJ2-5; 10 nucleotides agree with TRBD2. CDR3 length: 19 residues. The trim removed 0 bases at V and 0 bases at J, leaving 11 bases unmatched. Germline V gene sequence: CDR1 SGHRS, CDR2 YFSETQ. The CDR3, as DNA: TGCGCCAGCAGCTTGGTCCCCCGGACTAGCGGTTGGTACCAAGAGACCCAGTACTTC. It is translated as CASSLVPRTSGWYQETQYF.

V gene TRBV6-4 combines with J gene TRBJ2-3; 10 nucleotides agree with TRBD2. Per the germline V gene, CDR1 is MRHNA and CDR2 is SNTAGT. The CDR3 is 16 amino acids. J gave up 1 base and V 5 bases, and 6 bases lay outside the gene matches. The CDR3 is CASSKEGTSGTDTQYF. CDR3 DNA sequence: TGTGCCAGCAGTAAGGAGGGGACTAGCGGCACAGATACGCAGTATTTT.

The J gene is TRBJ2-7, the V gene TRBV7-8; D gene ambiguous. V lost 4 bases and J 3 bases, leaving 10 bases between the germline ends. Germline CDR1 and CDR2: SGHVS and FQNEAQ. The CDR3 consists of 13 residues. The CDR3 region has the DNA TGTGCCAGCAGCTCGAAGCTTCGCTACGAGCAGTACTTC. This encodes CASSSKLRYEQYF.

This chain links TRBV19 with TRBJ1-1, with D possibly being TRBD1 (5 bases). Germline V lookup: CDR1 LNHDA, CDR2 SQIVND (reference sequence). Trimming left V 5 bases short and J 7 bases short, with 14 bases between. This CDR3 contains 13 residues. CDR3 region: CASSAGLLLEAFF. In DNA form, the CDR3 reads TGTGCCAGTAGTGCGGGGCTCCTCCTTGAAGCTTTCTTT.

This sequence joins TRBV14 and TRBJ2-7; TRBD2 matches 8 bases. V lost 0 bases and J lost 1; bases outside the gene matches: 8. The germline CDR1 and CDR2 sequences are SGHDN and FVKESK. The CDR3 has 17 amino acids. The CDR3 here is CASSQDPSGSRSYEQYF. In DNA form, the CDR3 reads TGTGCCAGCAGCCAAGATCCCAGCGGGAGTAGATCCTACGAGCAGTACTTC.

The chain has TRBV11-2 and TRBJ1-3; D remains ambiguous. V was shortened by 5 bases and J by 4 bases, with 9 bases between the two germline ends. This CDR3 contains 13 residues. The germline CDR1 and CDR2 sequences are SGHAT and FQNNGV. In DNA, the CDR3 is TGTGCCAGCAGCCCCGACTTGGGAAACACCATATATTTT. It translates to CASSPDLGNTIYF. Based on the CDR3 plus reference TRBV11-2 and TRBJ1-3, the full variable domain is EAGVAQSPRYKIIEKRQSVAFWCNPISGHATLYWYQQILGQGPKLLIQFQNNGVVDDSQLPKDRFSAERLKGVDSTLKIQPAKLEDSAVYLCASSPDLGNTIYFGEGSWLTVV.

The chain couples TRBV19 to TRBJ1-2; 8 nucleotides agree with TRBD1. Per the germline V gene, CDR1 is LNHDA and CDR2 is SQIVND (reference sequence). V lost 4 bases to trimming and J lost 6 bases; unmatched junction nucleotides: 10. The CDR3 extends over 15 amino acids. The CDR3 nucleotides read TGTGCCAGTAGTAGCCCAGACAGGGGCAGCGATGGCTACACCTTC. This sequence encodes CASSSPDRGSDGYTF.